This T cell receptor beta chain was identified during a study of tumor-infiltrating lymphocytes in primary liver carcinoma. Whole-study findings and limits: Blood had a significantly lower top-250-clone fraction than tumors did (p = 0.039).

Both RNA and DNA were isolated together from around 20-30 mg of bulk tissue that had not been sorted. Patients underwent surgical resection for primary liver carcinoma. Using a constant-region primer together with ProtoScript II reverse transcriptase, TCR beta cDNA was made from about 500 ng of total RNA. Three nested multiplex PCR rounds, a slightly modified ARM-PCR, produced the libraries for TCR beta. With TRBV1-TRBV30 forward primers and a C-beta reverse primer, the first two PCR rounds were run for around 10 cycles each. TCRdb itself ran the multiplex PCR reads through MiXCR, one entry per CDR3 protein. The table lists more than 100,000 distinct CDR3 sequences, roughly 75% of them singletons. Germline values: CDR1 LNHNV, CDR2 YYDKDF (reference sequence). The CDR3 is 13 residues long. V was cut by 6 bases and J by 2 bases, with 11 bases left in between. For this clonotype: Its specificity is not known.

The chain employs TRBV15 and TRBJ2-7, with D possibly TRBD1 on 6 matching bases. The material sequenced was tumor-adjacent normal liver tissue. The receptor was derived from a woman in her sixties or seventies with primary liver carcinoma and hepatitis B virus infection. The CDR3 sequence is CATRYGTTYEQYF. The CDR3 nucleotides read TGTGCCACCAGGTACGGGACAACCTACGAGCAGTACTTC.